A single sample is the source of the 21 T cell receptor beta chains below, sequenced in a study of T cell changes during pregnancy in multiple sclerosis. Measured with immunoSEQ multiplex PCR; TCRdb has only the in-frame clones, and not every one. The data hold some 110,000 clones, with about 90% observed a single time. The material was peripheral blood, obtained before pregnancy. These TCRs come from a female donor with multiple sclerosis, enrolled in a pregnancy study.

The chain combines TRBV28 with TRBJ2-1; 8 nucleotides agree with TRBD1. CDR3 length: 17 residues. The junction had 18 bases not matched to a gene; V was cut back by 6 bases and J by 8 bases. Germline CDR1 reads MDHEN; CDR2 reads SYDVKM. The CDR3 reads CASSPVPQGVRHHEQFF. The CDR3 nucleotides read TGTGCCAGCAGCCCCGTTCCACAGGGGGTGAGGCACCATGAGCAGTTCTTC.

The chain combines TRBV9 with TRBJ2-7, with 7 positions matching TRBD2. CDR3 length: 15 amino acids. From germline, CDR1 is SGDLS and CDR2 YYNGEE. V shed 0 bases, J shed 7 bases, and the junction held 10 bases outside the gene matches. The CDR3 region is CASSVVGGGPGEQYF. CDR3 DNA: TGTGCCAGCAGCGTAGTGGGGGGAGGGCCGGGGGAGCAGTACTTC.

The chain couples TRBV19 to TRBJ2-7; 7 bases are shared with TRBD2. Germline V gene sequence: CDR1 LNHDA, CDR2 SQIVND (reference sequence). The CDR3 spans 13 residues. V shed 8 bases and J 7 bases; nucleotides not matched to a gene: 11. The CDR3 region has the DNA TGTGCCAGTTCTCCCCGCGGGAGCAGGGAGCAGTACTTC. This encodes CASSPRGSREQYF.

The chain recombines TRBV27 with TRBJ2-1, with TRBD1 as a possible D gene (6 bases). The CDR3 covers 14 residues. Germline lookup yields CDR1 MNHEY and CDR2 SMNVEV (reference sequence). V lost 0 bases and J lost 5, with 8 bases in between. The CDR3 reads CASSLSAGDNEQFF. In DNA form, the CDR3 reads TGTGCCAGCAGTTTATCGGCAGGGGACAATGAGCAGTTCTTC.

V usage is TRBV19 and J usage is TRBJ1-2, with 12 bases matching TRBD1. Trimming took 4 bases from V and 2 from J; bases not matched to a gene: 5. This CDR3 has 16 amino acids. Germline V CDR1 and CDR2: LNHDA, SQIVND (reference sequence). The CDR3 protein is CASSTGTGGLNYGYTF. The CDR3 nucleotides are TGTGCCAGTAGTACGGGGACAGGGGGCCTGAACTATGGCTACACCTTC.

This chain connects TRBV5-6 to TRBJ1-2, with TRBD1 as a possible D gene (5 bases). Trimming cost V 0 bases and J 4 bases, with 13 bases left between them. Germline V gene sequence: CDR1 SGHDT, CDR2 YYEEEE. The CDR3 length is 15 residues. The CDR3 coding sequence is TGTGCCAGCAGCTTGGGACGGGGGGTCAGCTATGGCTACACCTTC. This gives the protein CASSLGRGVSYGYTF.

The chain is built from TRBV12-2 and TRBJ2-3; the table's D call TRBD2 went unverified against the DNA. TRBV12-2 is labeled a pseudogene. The CDR3 spans 17 residues. CDR3 nucleotides: TGTGCAAGTCGCTCCCCGGACGGGGGAATCGACACAGATACGCAGTATTTT. It translates to CASRSPDGGIDTDTQYF.

This chain uses TRBV19 with TRBJ2-3; TRBD1 matches 10 bases. Germline CDR1 reads LNHDA; CDR2 reads SQIVND (reference sequence). J was trimmed by 7 bases and V by 2 bases; bases with no gene match: 9. The CDR3 is 16 amino acids. CDR3 sequence: CASSIIRDRGANTQYF. The DNA for the CDR3 is TGTGCCAGTAGTATAATTCGGGACAGGGGTGCAAATACGCAGTATTTT.

This clone was detected once. CDR3 sequence reads: CAWSSFRGTKNIQYF. CDR3 coding DNA: TGTGCCTGGAGTTCTTTCAGGGGGACCAAAAACATTCAGTACTTC. The rearrangement joins TRBV30 to TRBJ2-4, with 7 nucleotides matching TRBD1. V gave up 2 bases and J gave up 2 bases; unmatched junction bases: 6. The germline gives CDR1 GTSNPN, CDR2 SVGIG (reference sequence). This CDR3 contains 15 residues.

This chain connects TRBV9 to TRBJ1-6; possibly TRBD1 for D (5 bases). Germline loops: CDR1 SGDLS, CDR2 YYNGEE. The CDR3 totals 17 residues. The ends were cut back, 0 bases at V and 10 bases at J, with 20 bases in the middle. In DNA form, the CDR3 reads TGTGCCAGCAGCGTAGATTCAGGGCCGGTTATAGGGTCACCCCTCCACTTT. Translation gives CASSVDSGPVIGSPLHF.

The chain is built from TRBV9 and TRBJ1-1, with 8 bases lining up with TRBD1. Germline V gene lookup returns CDR1 SGDLS and CDR2 YYNGEE. The CDR3 sequence is 15 residues long. With 4 bases clipped from V and 3 bases from J, the junction kept 8 bases outside the gene matches. The CDR3 region is CASSHRQGLDTEAFF. The CDR3 coding sequence is TGTGCCAGCAGCCACCGACAGGGGTTGGACACTGAAGCTTTCTTT.

This chain connects TRBV28 to TRBJ1-1; the D gene is possibly TRBD1 (5 bases). CDR3 length: 13 amino acids. Trimming took off 6 bases at V and 0 bases at J, with 8 bases between the two ends. Germline V gene data show CDR1 as MDHEN and CDR2 as SYDVKM. In DNA, the CDR3 is TGTGCCAGCAGGCGGGGGATGAACACTGAAGCTTTCTTT. Translated: CASRRGMNTEAFF.

The sample holds a few counts of this clone. The rearrangement joins TRBV11-2 to TRBJ2-7; 7 bases map to TRBD2. The V gene's germline CDR1 is SGHAT and CDR2 FQNNGV. This CDR3 comprises 12 residues. The J segment lost 6 bases and the V segment lost 5 bases, leaving 4 bases of the junction unmatched. The CDR3: CASSLRLAEQYF. DNA for the CDR3: TGTGCCAGCAGCCTCAGACTAGCCGAGCAGTACTTC.

CDR3 region: CASRPDIADTQYF. In nucleotides, the CDR3 is TGTGCCAGCAGACCAGACATCGCAGATACGCAGTATTTT. The V gene is TRBV7-8, the J gene TRBJ2-3; unclear D gene. Germline V gene sequence: CDR1 SGHVS, CDR2 FQNEAQ. CDR3 length: 13 residues. V was clipped by 6 bases and J by 4 bases, with 11 bases between them. Full variable domain (rest looked up from reference TRBV7-8 and TRBJ2-3): GAGVSQSPRYKVAKRGQDVALRCDPISGHVSLFWYQQALGQGPEFLTYFQNEAQLDKSGLPSDRFFAERPEGSVSTLKIQRTQQEDSAVYLCASRPDIADTQYFGPGTRLTVL.

The genes are TRBV7-3 and TRBJ1-6; 8 positions agree with TRBD1. Trimming at V came to 2 bases and at J to 7 bases, leaving 1 base not matched to a gene. The CDR3 covers 14 residues. Germline V gene lookup returns CDR1 SGHTA and CDR2 FQGTGA. DNA of the CDR3: TGTGCCAGCAGCTTACAGGGGGCAAATTCACCCCTCCACTTT. Translated: CASSLQGANSPLHF.

The V and J genes are TRBV19 and TRBJ1-1; no clear D. Trimming removed 7 bases at V and 6 bases at J, with 15 bases between. From germline, CDR1 is LNHDA and CDR2 SQIVND (reference sequence). The CDR3 spans 13 residues. CDR3 residues: CASIKPLGAEAFF. The CDR3 DNA follows: TGTGCCAGTATTAAACCCCTAGGTGCTGAAGCTTTCTTT. The full variable domain, in which reference TRBV19 and TRBJ1-1 provide the parts outside the CDR3, is DGGITQSPKYLFRKEGQNVTLSCEQNLNHDAMYWYRQDPGQGLRLIYYSQIVNDFQKGDIAEGYSVSREKKESFPLTVTSAQKNPTAFYLCASIKPLGAEAFFGQGTRLTVV.

The chain combines TRBV7-9 with TRBJ1-5; 8 nucleotides match TRBD1. This CDR3 contains 14 residues. The ends lost 5 bases at V and 6 bases at J; junction bases unmatched: 6. Germline V gene lookup returns CDR1 SEHNR and CDR2 FQNEAQ (reference sequence). The CDR3 loop is CASSEGQGVQPQHF. For the CDR3, the DNA is TGTGCCAGCAGCGAAGGACAGGGTGTTCAGCCCCAGCATTTT.

The chain links TRBV4-2 to TRBJ2-7; TRBD2 agrees at 7 bases. This CDR3 has 16 amino acids. Germline-derived CDR1 and CDR2 are LGHNA and YNFKEQ. V lost 3 bases, J lost 0 bases, and 8 bases stayed unmatched. CDR3 sequence: CASSQGAGRSSYEQYF. The CDR3 coding sequence is TGTGCCAGCAGCCAGGGAGCGGGACGGAGCTCCTACGAGCAGTACTTC.

This sequence joins TRBV5-1 and TRBJ2-3, with D possibly matching TRBD2 (5 bases). V was shortened by 0 bases and J by 8 bases, with 19 bases between the two germline ends. Germline V gene lookup returns CDR1 SGHRS and CDR2 YFSETQ. The CDR3 is made up of 16 amino acids. The DNA of the CDR3 is TGCGCCAGCAGCTTGGATCGACGTTCCGGGATTGGTACGCAGTATTTT. It translates to CASSLDRRSGIGTQYF. The full variable domain, its missing parts supplied by reference TRBV5-1 and TRBJ2-3, is KAGVTQTPRYLIKTRGQQVTLSCSPISGHRSVSWYQQTPGQGLQFLFEYFSETQRNKGNFPGRFSGRQFSNSRSEMNVSTLELGDSALYLCASSLDRRSGIGTQYFGPGTRLTVL.

V usage is TRBV15 and J usage is TRBJ2-7, with 8 bases identical to TRBD2. In germline, CDR1 is LNHNV, CDR2 YYDKDF (reference sequence). Trimming at V came to 1 base and at J to 2 bases, leaving 4 bases not matched to a gene. CDR3 size: 15 residues. CDR3 loop: CATSRAAGVTYEQYF. The DNA of the CDR3 is TGTGCCACCAGCAGAGCAGCGGGAGTAACCTACGAGCAGTACTTC.

The chain recombines TRBV28 with TRBJ1-4; a possible D gene is TRBD1 (6 bases). The V and J ends lost 5 bases and 0 bases respectively, with 13 bases between them. This CDR3 is 16 amino acids long. The germline V gene has CDR1 MDHEN and CDR2 SYDVKM. The CDR3 spells CASSMQGRTTNEKLFF. In DNA, the CDR3 is TGTGCCAGCAGTATGCAGGGGCGAACAACTAATGAAAAACTGTTTTTT.